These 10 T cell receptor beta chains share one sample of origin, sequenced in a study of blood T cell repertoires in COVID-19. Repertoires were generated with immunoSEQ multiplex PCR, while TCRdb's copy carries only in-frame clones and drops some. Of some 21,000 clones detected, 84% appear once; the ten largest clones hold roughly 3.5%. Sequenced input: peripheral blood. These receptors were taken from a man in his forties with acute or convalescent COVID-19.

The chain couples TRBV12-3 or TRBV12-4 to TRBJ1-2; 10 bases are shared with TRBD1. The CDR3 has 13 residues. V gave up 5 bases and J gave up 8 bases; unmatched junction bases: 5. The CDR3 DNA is TGTGCCAGCAGTCTTGGGACAGGGGTCGGCTACACCTTC. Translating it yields CASSLGTGVGYTF.

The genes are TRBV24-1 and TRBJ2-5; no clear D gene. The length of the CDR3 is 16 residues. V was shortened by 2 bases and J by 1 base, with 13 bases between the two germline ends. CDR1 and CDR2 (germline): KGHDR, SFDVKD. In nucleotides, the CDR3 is TGTGCCACCAGTGATTCATCCGTGGCTCCCCAAGAGACCCAGTACTTC. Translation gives CATSDSSVAPQETQYF.

The CDR3 is CASSPRQGTNYGYTF. The CDR3 coding sequence is TGTGCCAGCAGCCCCCGACAGGGTACTAACTATGGCTACACCTTC. The chain combines TRBV7-3 with TRBJ1-2; 7 bases align to TRBD1. This CDR3 is 15 amino acids long. CDR1 SGHTA and CDR2 FQGTGA come from the germline V gene. V lost 5 bases, J lost 0 bases, and 6 bases stayed unmatched.

In DNA, the CDR3 is TGTGCCAGCGGAGACTCCAGGGTCTCTGGCTACACCTTC. It yields the protein CASGDSRVSGYTF. The V and J genes are TRBV5-4 and TRBJ1-2; D is perhaps TRBD1 (5 bases). With 7 bases removed from V and 7 bases from J, the gap between germline ends came to 17 bases. Germline CDR1 and CDR2: SGHNT and YYREEE (reference sequence). The CDR3 runs 13 residues.

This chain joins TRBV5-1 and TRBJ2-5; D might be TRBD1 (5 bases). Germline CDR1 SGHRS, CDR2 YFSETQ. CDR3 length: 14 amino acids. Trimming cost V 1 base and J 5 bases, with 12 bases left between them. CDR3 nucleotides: TGCGCCAGCAGCTTGTTGCCAGGGCAGGAGACCCAGTACTTC. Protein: CASSLLPGQETQYF.

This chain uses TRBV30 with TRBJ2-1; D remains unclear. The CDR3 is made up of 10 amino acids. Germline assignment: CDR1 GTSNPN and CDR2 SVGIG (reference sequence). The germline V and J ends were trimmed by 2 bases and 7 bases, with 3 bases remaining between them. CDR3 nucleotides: TGTGCCTGGAGTTCTAATGAGCAGTTCTTC. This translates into CAWSSNEQFF.

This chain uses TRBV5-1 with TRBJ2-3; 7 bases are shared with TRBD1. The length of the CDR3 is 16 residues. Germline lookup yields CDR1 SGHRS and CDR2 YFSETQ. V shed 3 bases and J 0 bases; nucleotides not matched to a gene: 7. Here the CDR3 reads CASSSTGQSSTDTQYF. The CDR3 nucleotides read TGCGCCAGCAGCTCAACGGGACAGTCTAGCACAGATACGCAGTATTTT.

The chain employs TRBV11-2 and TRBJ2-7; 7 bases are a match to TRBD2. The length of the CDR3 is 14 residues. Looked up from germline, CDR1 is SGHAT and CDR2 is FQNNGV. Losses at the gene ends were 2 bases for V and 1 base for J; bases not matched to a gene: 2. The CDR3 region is CASSLSSGSYEQYF. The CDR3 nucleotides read TGTGCCAGCAGCTTAAGTAGCGGGTCCTACGAGCAGTACTTC.

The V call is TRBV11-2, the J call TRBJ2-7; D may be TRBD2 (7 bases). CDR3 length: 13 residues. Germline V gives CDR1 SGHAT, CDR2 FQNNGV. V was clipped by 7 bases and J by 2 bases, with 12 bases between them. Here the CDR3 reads CASKTGRAYEQYF. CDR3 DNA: TGTGCCAGCAAAACAGGGAGGGCCTACGAGCAGTACTTC.

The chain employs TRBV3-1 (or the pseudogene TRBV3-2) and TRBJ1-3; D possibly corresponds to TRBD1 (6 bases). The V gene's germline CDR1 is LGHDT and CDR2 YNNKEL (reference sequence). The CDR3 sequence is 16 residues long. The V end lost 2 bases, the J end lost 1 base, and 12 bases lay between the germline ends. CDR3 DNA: TGTGCCAGCAGCCAATTTGGACAGTTTTCTGGAAACACCATATATTTT. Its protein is CASSQFGQFSGNTIYF.